This T cell receptor beta chain was captured by sequencing in a study of cytomegalovirus exposure and HLA in healthy donors. Per germline, CDR1 MDHEN and CDR2 SYDVKM. The CDR3 extends over 13 amino acids. V shed 10 bases, J shed 7 bases, and the junction held 6 bases outside the gene matches. The PCR was carried out with 60 Vbeta primers and 13 Jbeta primers. The method was immunoSEQ multiplex PCR; TCRdb's version includes in-frame clones alone and lacks a portion of them. This table has about 140,000 clones, 80% appearing once. V usage is TRBV28 and J usage is TRBJ1-4, with 10 bases that match TRBD1. This sequence was found in a male donor in good health and CMV-seronegative. Source material: PBMCs. CDR3 nucleotide sequence: TGTGCCACAGCCGGGACAGGGGCTGAAAAACTGTTTTTT. The encoded protein is CATAGTGAEKLFF.